The 7 T cell receptor beta chains presented below share a single source sample, sequenced in a study of blood T cells in healthy people across ages. Sample-barcoded 5' priming and a J-beta primer mix drove a second PCR of roughly 7 to 11 cycles. A single record per CDR3 protein comes from TCRdb applying MiXCR to the 5' RACE reads. This table has about 970,000 distinct CDR3 sequences, roughly 51% appearing once. Material for sequencing was blood. The receptors originated from an older woman in good health.

This clonotype was detected only once. The chain combines TRBV5-1 with TRBJ1-1; a weak D match, TRBD1 (5 bases). V gave up 2 bases and J gave up 7 bases, with 21 bases separating them. The CDR3 runs 16 residues. Germline CDR1 SGHRS, CDR2 YFSETQ. The CDR3 loop reads CASSFLGASNPGEAFF. In DNA form, the CDR3 reads TGCGCCAGCAGCTTCCTCGGGGCGAGCAATCCCGGTGAAGCTTTCTTT.

The chain carries TRBV20-1 and TRBJ2-1, with a tentative D call TRBD2 (6 bases). V was trimmed by 5 bases and J by 2 bases, leaving 10 bases between them. CDR1 and CDR2 from the germline V gene are DFQATT and SNEGSKA (reference sequence). This CDR3 is built from 13 residues. DNA of the CDR3: TGCAGTGCTGGACTACGCCCCTACAATGAGCAGTTCTTC. Its protein product is CSAGLRPYNEQFF.

This rearrangement joins TRBV6-1 to TRBJ2-1; D possibly corresponds to TRBD2 (6 bases). The V gene lost 5 bases and the J gene lost 8 bases, with 19 bases spanning the gap. Germline V gives CDR1 MNHNS, CDR2 SASEGT. The CDR3 covers 15 residues. CDR3 sequence (DNA): TGTGCCAGCAGTCATCGGGACGGGAGTCCCTATGAGCAGTTCTTC. Encoded protein: CASSHRDGSPYEQFF.

In this sample, this clonotype turned up a few times. The chain employs TRBV7-9 and TRBJ2-5; D could derive from TRBD1 or TRBD2 (5 bases each). The ends were cut back, 1 base at V and 5 bases at J, with 14 bases in the middle. Per the germline V gene, CDR1 is SEHNR and CDR2 is FQNEAQ (reference sequence). This CDR3 is 15 amino acids long. CDR3 DNA sequence: TGTGCCAGCAGCTTAGGGGGACGTGCAGCGGAGACCCAGTACTTC. This codes for CASSLGGRAAETQYF.

The CDR3 sequence is CASSEVGGEGDNEQYF. CDR3 DNA: TGTGCCAGCAGTGAAGTGGGTGGCGAGGGAGACAATGAGCAGTACTTC. The V call is TRBV6-1, the J call TRBJ2-5; tentatively, D is TRBD2 (5 bases). Germline V CDR1 and CDR2: MNHNS, SASEGT. V was trimmed by 1 base and J by 11 bases, leaving 23 bases between them. The CDR3 spans 16 residues.

This clonotype was counted a few times. DNA of the CDR3: TGTGCCAGCAGCTTTTCTGCGGGACAGGGCTCCTACGAGCAGTACTTC. Translating gives CASSFSAGQGSYEQYF. This chain uses TRBV7-9 with TRBJ2-7, with TRBD1 identical over 9 bases. CDR3 size: 16 residues. The V gene end was trimmed by 3 bases and the J gene end by 0 bases; junction bases not matched to a gene: 6. CDR1 and CDR2 from the germline V gene are SEHNR and FQNEAQ (reference sequence).

The chain joins TRBV7-9 to TRBJ2-7; 9 bases are a match to TRBD1. The germline V gene has CDR1 SEHNR and CDR2 FQNEAQ (reference sequence). The CDR3 extends over 20 amino acids. V shed 6 bases, J shed 3 bases, and the junction held 24 bases outside the gene matches. CDR3 sequence reads: CASSYKRGQGVGPRDYEQYF. In nucleotides, the CDR3 is TGTGCCAGCAGTTACAAGAGGGGACAGGGAGTTGGGCCTAGGGACTACGAGCAGTACTTC.